Presented here are 27 T cell receptor beta chains from one specimen sequenced in a study of CD8+ T cells in alopecia areata. Extracted from the samples, RNA was reverse transcribed into cDNA to serve as the sequencing template. Produced via immunoSEQ multiplex PCR; TCRdb's table is partial and in-frame only. The table has about 210,000 clones, roughly 40% seen once. Treatment indicated: oral pan-JAK inhibitor, 5-10 mg twice daily. Material: CD4+ T cells sorted from blood, obtained at roughly week 36, from a patient treated with tofacitinib. Source of these receptors: a human donor with alopecia areata.

The chain couples TRBV15 to TRBJ2-1, with unresolved D. V was pared by 3 bases and J by 4 bases, with 10 bases between. CDR1 and CDR2 (germline): LNHNV, YYDKDF (reference sequence). The CDR3 runs 14 residues. This CDR3 is CATSSSTRYNEQFF. As DNA, the CDR3 is TGTGCCACCAGCAGTTCGACTCGTTACAATGAGCAGTTCTTC.

This clone has only a few counts. Germline is not matched at one junction end, which may reflect a read error. J is TRBJ2-1 and V is TRBV15; D gene unclear. This CDR3 contains 12 residues. CDR1 LNHNV and CDR2 YYDKDF come from the germline V gene (reference sequence). The CDR3 DNA sequence: TGTGCCACCAGCAGAGATCTCGACCCTTGGATCTTC. It encodes CATSRDLDPWIF.

This clone was counted ten times or more. V gene TRBV15 combines with J gene TRBJ2-7, with D possibly matching TRBD1 (6 bases). The CDR3 runs 14 residues. V shed 5 bases and J shed 0 bases, with 11 bases lying between them. The germline CDR1 and CDR2 sequences are LNHNV and YYDKDF (reference sequence). The CDR3 is CATSVTGPSYEQYF. For the CDR3, the DNA is TGTGCCACCAGCGTAACAGGGCCCTCCTACGAGCAGTACTTC. Full variable domain (remainder filled in from reference TRBV15 and TRBJ2-7): DAMVIQNPRYQVTQFGKPVTLSCSQTLNHNVMYWYQQKSSQAPKLLFHYYDKDFNNEADTPDNFQSRRPNTSFCFLDIRSPGLGDTAMYLCATSVTGPSYEQYFGPGTRLTVT.

This chain connects TRBV30 to TRBJ2-1; TRBD1 aligns across 8 bases. Per germline, CDR1 GTSNPN and CDR2 SVGIG (reference sequence). CDR3 length: 13 residues. Trimming removed 4 bases from V and 2 bases from J; junction bases left unmatched: 1. DNA of the CDR3: TGTGCCTGGACAGGGGGCGCCTACAATGAGCAGTTCTTC. It is translated as CAWTGGAYNEQFF.

J is TRBJ2-4 and V is TRBV11-2; the D is unclear. Germline V gene sequence: CDR1 SGHAT, CDR2 FQNNGV. The CDR3 consists of 13 residues. Trimming cost V 4 bases and J 8 bases, with 12 bases left between them. The DNA for the CDR3 is TGTGCCAGCAGCTCTCGAGTGGAAGACATTCAGTACTTC. Its protein product is CASSSRVEDIQYF.

The chain joins TRBV6-5 to TRBJ2-1; D is ambiguous. V was trimmed by 0 bases and J by 4 bases, leaving 13 bases between them. Per germline, CDR1 MNHEY and CDR2 SVGAGI. This CDR3 region has 16 residues. CDR3: CASSYSWDREYNEQFF. The CDR3 DNA follows: TGTGCCAGCAGTTACTCGTGGGATCGCGAATACAATGAGCAGTTCTTC.

Here the CDR3 DNA reads TGCAGTTTCGGGGTGCAGTACTTC. Its translation: CSFGVQYF. The J gene is TRBJ2-7, the V gene TRBV20-1; maybe TRBD2 (5 bases). Looked up from germline, CDR1 is DFQATT and CDR2 is SNEGSKA (reference sequence). The V end was cut by 8 bases, the J end by 9 bases, with 8 bases between. CDR3 length: 8 amino acids.

The gene calls are TRBV7-2 and TRBJ2-7, with 8 bases that match TRBD2. This CDR3 contains 13 residues. Germline CDR1 SGHTA, CDR2 FQGNSA. V lost 5 bases and J lost 7; bases outside the gene matches: 7. CDR3 nucleotide sequence: TGTGCCAGCAGCGGCCGGGGGGGTCTAGAGCAGTACTTC. Protein product: CASSGRGGLEQYF.

The gene calls are TRBV2 and TRBJ2-3, with D unresolved. Germline assignment: CDR1 SNHLY and CDR2 FYNNEI. The CDR3 is 13 residues long. Deletions cut 7 bases from V and 5 bases from J, with 13 bases between. CDR3 loop: CASNSRRGDTQYF. CDR3 nucleotides: TGTGCCAGCAACAGTCGCCGAGGAGATACGCAGTATTTT.

The chain has TRBV29-1 and TRBJ2-7, with 8 bases matching TRBD2. The CDR3 totals 13 residues. CDR1 SQVTM and CDR2 ANQGSEA come from the germline V gene. Trimming cost V 7 bases and J 0 bases; bases outside gene matches: 5. Here the CDR3 DNA reads TGCAGCGGCCAAACTAGCGGCTCCTACGAGCAGTACTTC. It translates to CSGQTSGSYEQYF.

The J gene is TRBJ2-3, the V gene TRBV28; 10 nucleotides agree with TRBD2. J gave up 2 bases and V 6 bases, and 20 bases lay outside the gene matches. The CDR3 length is 20 residues. The germline V gene encodes CDR1 MDHEN and CDR2 SYDVKM. CDR3 amino acids: CASSHMGFRLAGVNTDTQYF. The CDR3 coding sequence is TGTGCCAGCAGCCACATGGGCTTTCGGCTAGCGGGAGTTAACACAGATACGCAGTATTTT.

This clone has only a few counts. The V call is TRBV7-2, the J call TRBJ2-7, with 7 bases matching TRBD1. The CDR3 runs to 13 residues. The trim removed 5 bases at V and 6 bases at J, leaving 7 bases unmatched. CDR1 and CDR2 (germline): SGHTA, FQGNSA. For the CDR3, the DNA is TGTGCCAGCAGCCCCCGACAGGGAAGCGAGCAGTACTTC. It codes for CASSPRQGSEQYF.

The rearrangement links TRBV5-1 to TRBJ2-1; 8 positions agree with TRBD1. Germline lookup yields CDR1 SGHRS and CDR2 YFSETQ. V shed 6 bases and J 3 bases; nucleotides not matched to a gene: 5. The CDR3 sequence is 14 residues long. The CDR3 DNA reads as TGCGCCAGCACAGCCGGGACAGGCTACAATGAGCAGTTCTTC. Protein sequence: CASTAGTGYNEQFF.

V and J are TRBV7-6 and TRBJ2-1; 14 positions agree with TRBD2. Germline V gene sequence: CDR1 SGHVS, CDR2 FNYEAQ. J gave up 7 bases and V 5 bases, and 7 bases lay outside the gene matches. CDR3 size: 16 residues. The CDR3 here is CASSEGLAGAGNEQFF. CDR3 in DNA: TGTGCCAGCAGCGAGGGACTAGCGGGAGCGGGGAATGAGCAGTTCTTC.

About this clone itself: One junction end disagrees with the germline gene, perhaps due to a read error. The chain carries TRBV4-1 and TRBJ2-3; TRBD2 is a possible D gene (6 bases). This CDR3 is built from 14 residues. CDR1 and CDR2 from the germline V gene are MGHRA and YSYEKL. The CDR3 loop is CASSPSGPPEAQYF. CDR3 nucleotide sequence: TGTGCCAGCAGCCCCAGCGGGCCTCCTGAGGCGCAGTATTTT.

CDR3 nucleotide sequence: TGTGCCACCAGCAGAGTCCCTCCGGGACAGATGAATCAGCCCCAGCATTTT. It codes for CATSRVPPGQMNQPQHF. The chain carries TRBV15 and TRBJ1-5; 7 nucleotides align to TRBD1. With 1 base clipped from V and 4 bases from J, the junction kept 10 bases outside the gene matches. Germline-derived CDR1 and CDR2 are LNHNV and YYDKDF (reference sequence). This CDR3 comprises 17 residues.

This sequence joins TRBV7-2 and TRBJ2-1; TRBD2 aligns across 9 bases. The CDR3 consists of 14 residues. The trim removed 5 bases at V and 6 bases at J, leaving 5 bases unmatched. CDR1 is SGHTA and CDR2 is FQGNSA in the germline V gene. The CDR3 sequence: CASSGSGSTNEQFF. The CDR3 DNA reads as TGTGCCAGCAGCGGTAGCGGGAGTACCAATGAGCAGTTCTTC.

At least ten counts were recorded for this clone. The genes are TRBV30 and TRBJ2-5, with TRBD1 matching over 10 bases. Germline loops: CDR1 GTSNPN, CDR2 SVGIG (reference sequence). The V gene end was trimmed by 3 bases and the J gene end by 7 bases; junction bases not matched to a gene: 8. The CDR3 is made up of 14 amino acids. The CDR3 sequence is CAWRGQGIMGTQYF. The CDR3 DNA sequence: TGTGCCTGGAGGGGACAGGGGATAATGGGGACCCAGTACTTC. The complete variable domain, with remaining parts taken from reference TRBV30 and TRBJ2-5, reads SQTIHQWPATLVQPVGSPLSLECTVEGTSNPNLYWYRQAAGRGLQLLFYSVGIGQISSEVPQNLSASRPQDRQFILSSKKLLLSDSGFYLCAWRGQGIMGTQYFGPGTRLLVL.

V usage is TRBV30 and J usage is TRBJ2-7, with D possibly being TRBD1 or TRBD2 (5 bases each). Trimming stripped 4 bases from V and 3 bases from J, with 13 bases between. The CDR3 sequence is 13 residues long. CDR1 and CDR2 (germline): GTSNPN, SVGIG (reference sequence). The CDR3 region is CAWNRDVNYEQYF. CDR3 bases: TGTGCCTGGAATCGGGACGTTAACTACGAGCAGTACTTC.

The chain joins TRBV29-1 to TRBJ2-7; D is perhaps TRBD1 (5 bases). The CDR3 is made up of 12 amino acids. From germline, CDR1 is SQVTM and CDR2 ANQGSEA. V lost 6 bases and J 6 bases, leaving 15 bases between the germline ends. The CDR3 coding sequence is TGCAGCGTGGGCCAGGGAAGGGTCGAGCAGTACTTC. Translation: CSVGQGRVEQYF.

The chain employs TRBV28 and TRBJ2-5; unclear D gene. Germline loops: CDR1 MDHEN, CDR2 SYDVKM. The V end was cut by 7 bases, the J end by 3 bases, with 6 bases between. The CDR3 totals 11 residues. The DNA of the CDR3 is TGTGCCAGCACTCAAGAAGAGACCCAGTACTTC. It yields the protein CASTQEETQYF.

The V and J genes are TRBV7-9 and TRBJ2-7; 12 bases align to TRBD2. Germline V gene lookup returns CDR1 SEHNR and CDR2 FQNEAQ (reference sequence). J was trimmed by 2 bases and V by 1 base; bases with no gene match: 6. CDR3 size: 17 residues. In DNA, the CDR3 is TGTGCCAGCAGCTTAGGGGAAGGACTAGCGGGAACCTACGAGCAGTACTTC. It is translated as CASSLGEGLAGTYEQYF.

This clone was seen a single time. The chain couples TRBV4-1 to TRBJ2-7; 8 bases fit TRBD1. The germline gives CDR1 MGHRA, CDR2 YSYEKL. The CDR3 length is 15 residues. J was trimmed by 6 bases and V by 0 bases; bases with no gene match: 7. The CDR3 region is CASSQETGVSGEQYF. Here the CDR3 DNA reads TGCGCCAGCAGCCAAGAGACAGGGGTATCAGGCGAGCAGTACTTC.

This chain uses TRBV9 with TRBJ2-3; perhaps TRBD2 as D (5 bases). Germline-derived CDR1 and CDR2 are SGDLS and YYNGEE. The CDR3 has 14 amino acids. V lost 4 bases and J lost 3, with 12 bases in between. CDR3 loop: CASSPSSGTDTQYF. The CDR3 region has the DNA TGTGCCAGCAGCCCGAGCTCGGGGACAGATACGCAGTATTTT.

This clone was observed a handful of times. The gene calls are TRBV29-1 and TRBJ2-1, with D uncertain. This CDR3 is built from 12 residues. The V gene's germline CDR1 is SQVTM and CDR2 ANQGSEA. CDR3 sequence (DNA): TGCAGTTCCTTTGACACTTACAATGAGCAGTTCTTC. Translating it yields CSSFDTYNEQFF.

The chain employs TRBV30 and TRBJ1-2, with 7 bases that match TRBD1. The junction had 14 bases not matched to a gene; V was cut back by 8 bases and J by 8 bases. There are 13 residues in the CDR3. CDR1 and CDR2 from the germline V gene are GTSNPN and SVGIG (reference sequence). CDR3 nucleotides: TGTGCCCAAGATAGGGACAGCACTAAAGGCTACACCTTC. This encodes CAQDRDSTKGYTF.

CDR3 sequence (DNA): TGTGCCAGCAGTCCGAACTACGAGCAGTACTTC. Its translation is CASSPNYEQYF. V and J are TRBV6-6 and TRBJ2-7; D gene unclear. This CDR3 spans 11 amino acids. Looked up from germline, CDR1 is MNHNY and CDR2 is SVGAGI (reference sequence). V lost 5 bases and J 3 bases, leaving 5 bases between the germline ends.